This TCR beta chain was captured by sequencing in a study of siplizumab effects on memory and regulatory T cells. Per sample, the assay covered about 9.5 x 10^4 TCR templates. Here immunoSEQ multiplex PCR was the method, and the copy in TCRdb shows in-frame clones only, minus some. The sample lists over 90,000 clones, 92% occurring once. The sample holds one count of this clone. This CDR3 spans 16 amino acids. With V trimmed by 0 bases and J by 2 bases, 5 bases remained unmatched. Germline values: CDR1 SGHRS, CDR2 YFSETQ. The specimen was CD4+ T cells sorted from blood. The clonotype was recovered from a human donor in good health. The chain couples TRBV5-1 to TRBJ2-3; TRBD1 matches 8 bases. This CDR3 reads CASSLAGTGNTDTQYF. The CDR3 nucleotides read TGCGCCAGCAGCTTGGCCGGGACAGGCAACACAGATACGCAGTATTTT.